This TCR beta chain comes out of a study of blood T cell repertoires in COVID-19 (dated by TCRdb to the early 2020s). Study-level background: The collaborator samples originated in the United States, Italy and Spain and spanned the acute and convalescent phases of COVID-19. The prospective study material was composed of cDNA or gDNA derived from T cells, B-cell-depleted T cells, or PBMCs. Subjects who had been exposed to COVID-19, were actively infected with it, or had recovered from it provided the deeply sampled blood TCRbeta repertoires that made up the dataset. The repertoires were released in a freely available public database intended as a resource for research on the immune response to SARS-CoV-2. Samples were obtained from the ongoing ImmuneRACE study (first 160 participants) and from roughly 1,300 subjects provided by 6 global collaborators. Nearly every sample came with metadata listing a de-identified subject ID, COVID-19 status, age in years and sex. Where available, HLA class I and class II types were taken from metadata supplied by the sample provider and were not determined by assay-based typing.

CDR1 and CDR2, per the germline V gene, are SGHTA and FQGNSA. Including cysteine and phenylalanine, the CDR3 has 16 amino acids. The only DNA kept is the CDR3, 48 bases in frame from the first base. Clipping removes 1 base from V and 7 bases from J, with 8 as the unmatched junction base count. Collaborating institutions collected whole blood in K2EDTA tubes following their own protocols. Collaborator samples were shipped for TCRbeta analysis as frozen whole blood, isolated PBMCs, or DNA extracted from either sample type. What the work shows at the level of the full study, not this receptor alone: How much clinical and demographic metadata was included differed by source and by participant, and the metadata was provided uncurated.

TCRbeta CDR3 regions were amplified from genomic DNA by means of the immunoSEQ Assay, a bias-controlled multiplex PCR. The original pipeline was this. Within the assay, amplification of reference gene primers was used to estimate how many nucleated cells each sample contained. To quantify the absolute abundance of each unique TCRbeta CDR3 rearrangement, sequence reads were collapsed and filtered. Productive Simpson clonality was computed per sample as the square root of Simpson's diversity index over productive rearrangements. TCRdb re-hosts the immuneACCESS table, in-frame sequences only. Its copies lack some clones; in the studies checked, an unresolved V gene accounts for under half of them, and the cause for the rest is not known. V and J calls and clone size are as listed in that table; D and trimming were resolved from the DNA. The sample table lists around 57,000 clones, around 90% of them with a count of one. The ten largest clonotypes hold about 3% of the sample.

Details on this clone: Its target antigen remains unknown. Base-call qualities are not available, and no considerably larger clone is one nucleotide away.

Material: peripheral blood. The sequence joins TRBV7-2 to TRBJ2-1; the junction holds 9 bases that match TRBD1. The receptor's source is a human donor in a cohort sampled during active COVID-19. Here the CDR3 is given as CASSLDHRGLWNEQFF. The DNA sequence is given as TGTGCCAGCAGCTTAGATCACAGGGGGCTATGGAATGAGCAGTTCTTC. Reference TRBV7-2 and TRBJ2-1 genes cover what lies past the CDR3, so the full variable domain is GAGVSQSPSNKVTEKGKDVELRCDPISGHTALYWYRQSLGQGLEFLIYFQGNSAPDKSGLPSDRFSAERTGGSVSTLTIQRTQQEDSAVYLCASSLDHRGLWNEQFFGPGTRLTVL.